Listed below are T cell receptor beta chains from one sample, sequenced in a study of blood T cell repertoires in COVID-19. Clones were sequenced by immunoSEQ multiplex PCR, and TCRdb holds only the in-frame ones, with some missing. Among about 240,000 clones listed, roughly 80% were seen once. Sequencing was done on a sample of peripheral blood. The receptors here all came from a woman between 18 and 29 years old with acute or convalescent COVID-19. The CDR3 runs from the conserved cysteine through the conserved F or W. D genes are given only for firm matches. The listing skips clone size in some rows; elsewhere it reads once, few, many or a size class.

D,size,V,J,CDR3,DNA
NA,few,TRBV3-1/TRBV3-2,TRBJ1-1,CASSPQISNTEAFF,TGTGCCAGCAGCCCGCAGATTTCCAACACTGAAGCTTTCTTT
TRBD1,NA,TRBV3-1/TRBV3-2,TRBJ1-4,CASSPDRGQANEKLFF,TGTGCCAGCAGCCCGGACAGGGGGCAGGCTAATGAAAAACTGTTTTTT
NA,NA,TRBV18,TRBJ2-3,CASSPPSYRNTDTQYF,TGTGCCAGCTCACCACCATCTTACAGAAACACAGATACGCAGTATTTT
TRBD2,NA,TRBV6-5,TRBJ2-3,CASSPASGAYTQYF,TGTGCCAGCAGCCCAGCTAGCGGGGCGTATACGCAGTATTTT
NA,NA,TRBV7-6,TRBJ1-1,CASSRSGYRAFF,TGTGCCAGCAGCCGTAGCGGGTATAGAGCTTTCTTT
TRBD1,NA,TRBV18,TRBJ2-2,CASSPRGTGHGELFF,TGTGCCAGCTCACCACGGGGGACAGGGCACGGGGAGCTGTTTTTT
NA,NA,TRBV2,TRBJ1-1,CASNQGPVNTEAFF,TGTGCCAGCAATCAGGGCCCCGTGAACACTGAAGCTTTCTTT
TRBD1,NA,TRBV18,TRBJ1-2,CASSLDRAYGYTF,TGTGCCAGCTCACTGGACAGGGCCTATGGCTACACCTTC
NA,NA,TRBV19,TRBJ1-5,CASSSDPDATVYSNQPQHF,TGTGCCAGTAGTTCAGATCCGGACGCGACAGTCTATAGCAATCAGCCCCAGCATTTT
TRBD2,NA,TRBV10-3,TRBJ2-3,CATGRLAGLTDTQYF,TGTGCCACCGGTAGACTAGCGGGACTGACAGATACGCAGTATTTT
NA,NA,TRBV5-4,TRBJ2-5,CASSKEGQKGQETQYF,TGTGCCAGCAGCAAGGAGGGACAGAAGGGCCAAGAGACCCAGTACTTC
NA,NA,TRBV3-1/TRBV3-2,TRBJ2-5,CASSQERGTVKETQYF,TGTGCCAGCAGCCAAGAACGCGGGACCGTCAAAGAGACCCAGTACTTC
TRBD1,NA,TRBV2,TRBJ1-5,CASRTGTGKGQPQHF,TGTGCCAGCAGGACCGGGACAGGGAAGGGCCAGCCCCAGCATTTT
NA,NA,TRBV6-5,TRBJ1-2,CASSYDGQGHYGYTF,TGTGCCAGCAGTTACGATGGTCAGGGCCACTATGGCTACACCTTC
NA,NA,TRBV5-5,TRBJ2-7,CASSFRGLGEQYF,TGTGCCAGCAGCTTCAGGGGCCTCGGCGAGCAGTACTTC
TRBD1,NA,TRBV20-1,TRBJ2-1,CSASFRGLRNEQFF,TGCAGTGCTAGTTTCAGGGGGCTGAGGAATGAGCAGTTCTTC
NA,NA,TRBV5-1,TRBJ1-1,CASHTGGPTIFEAFF,TGCGCCAGCCACACCGGGGGTCCTACTATATTTGAAGCTTTCTTT
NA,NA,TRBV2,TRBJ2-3,CASRAQGGTDTQYF,TGTGCCAGCAGAGCCCAGGGTGGCACAGATACGCAGTATTTT
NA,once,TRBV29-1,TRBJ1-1,CSVGKQENTEAFF,TGCAGCGTTGGCAAACAGGAGAACACTGAAGCTTTCTTT
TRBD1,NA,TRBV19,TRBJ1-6,CASSMWDRSPLHF,TGTGCCAGTAGTATGTGGGACAGGTCACCCCTCCACTTT
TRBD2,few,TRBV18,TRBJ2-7,CASGAGGTYEQYF,TGTGCCAGCGGAGCGGGGGGCACCTACGAGCAGTACTTC
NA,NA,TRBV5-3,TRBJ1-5,CARSLDSQQANQPQHF,TGTGCCAGAAGCTTGGACAGTCAGCAGGCCAATCAGCCCCAGCATTTT
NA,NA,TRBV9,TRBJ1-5,CASSEDPGNQPQHF,TGTGCCAGCAGCGAGGACCCAGGGAATCAGCCCCAGCATTTT
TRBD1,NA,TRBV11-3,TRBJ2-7,CASSLGTGGEQYF,TGTGCCAGCAGCTTAGGGACAGGGGGCGAGCAGTACTTC
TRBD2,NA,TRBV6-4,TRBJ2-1,CASSRKAGGSDEQFF,TGTGCCAGCAGTCGAAAAGCGGGAGGTAGCGATGAGCAGTTCTTC
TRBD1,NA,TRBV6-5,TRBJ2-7,CASILRQGLYEQYF,TGTGCCAGCATCCTAAGACAGGGCCTCTACGAGCAGTACTTC
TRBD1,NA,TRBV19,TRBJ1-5,CASTSGTASNQPQHF,TGTGCCAGCACCTCCGGGACAGCTAGCAATCAGCCCCAGCATTTT
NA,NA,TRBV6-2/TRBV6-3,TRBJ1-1,CASSYSSRQGRTEAFF,TGTGCCAGCAGTTACTCGAGTAGGCAGGGAAGAACTGAAGCTTTCTTT
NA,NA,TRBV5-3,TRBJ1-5,CARSLFRGYYRYQPQHF,TGTGCCAGAAGCTTGTTTCGGGGGTATTATCGGTATCAGCCCCAGCATTTT
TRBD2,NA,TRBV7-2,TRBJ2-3,CASSASGYSTDTQYF,TGTGCCAGCAGCGCTAGCGGGTACAGCACAGATACGCAGTATTTT
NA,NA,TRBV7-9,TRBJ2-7,CASSLAGRTYEQYF,TGTGCCAGCAGCTTAGCGGGCCGCACCTACGAGCAGTACTTC
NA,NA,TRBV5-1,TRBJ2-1,CASSVPTASYNEQFF,TGCGCCAGCAGTGTCCCGACAGCCTCCTACAATGAGCAGTTCTTC
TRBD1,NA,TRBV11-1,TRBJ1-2,CASSKGQGNDTF,TGTGCCAGCAGCAAAGGACAGGGGAACGACACCTTC
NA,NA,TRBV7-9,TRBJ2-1,CASSQKGAYGSSQFF,TGTGCCAGCAGCCAGAAAGGGGCATATGGTAGTTCGCAGTTCTTC
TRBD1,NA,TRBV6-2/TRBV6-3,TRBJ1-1,CASSPLGQGPEAFF,TGTGCCAGCAGTCCCCTCGGACAGGGACCTGAAGCTTTCTTT
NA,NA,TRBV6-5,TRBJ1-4,CASTHGTGGEKLFF,TGTGCCAGCACCCACGGGACTGGGGGTGAAAAACTGTTTTTT
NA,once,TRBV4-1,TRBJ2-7,CASSQVSRGRDEQYF,TGCGCCAGCAGCCAAGTTTCCAGGGGCCGGGACGAGCAGTACTTC
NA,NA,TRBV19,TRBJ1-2,CASTMDGGLAGYTF,TGTGCCAGTACCATGGATGGAGGGCTTGCTGGCTACACCTTC
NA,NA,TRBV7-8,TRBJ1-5,CASSRMRDQPQHF,TGTGCCAGCAGCCGTATGAGGGATCAGCCCCAGCATTTT
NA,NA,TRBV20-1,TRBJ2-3,CSARRDTQYF,TGCAGTGCTCGGCGGGATACGCAGTATTTT
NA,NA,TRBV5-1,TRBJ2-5,CASSFQGRLMEETQYF,TGCGCCAGCAGCTTCCAGGGCAGACTTATGGAAGAGACCCAGTACTTC
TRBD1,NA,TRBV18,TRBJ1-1,CASSPLGTAIRMNTEAFF,TGTGCCAGCTCACCACTTGGGACAGCTATACGAATGAACACTGAAGCTTTCTTT
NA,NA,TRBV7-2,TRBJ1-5,CASSLGPNNQPQHF,TGTGCCAGCAGCTTAGGGCCAAACAATCAGCCCCAGCATTTT
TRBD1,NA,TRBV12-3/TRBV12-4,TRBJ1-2,CASSLGQGYGYTF,TGTGCCAGCAGTCTGGGACAGGGCTATGGCTACACCTTC
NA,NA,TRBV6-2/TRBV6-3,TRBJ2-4,CASSYGQTHIQYF,TGTGCCAGCAGTTACGGCCAGACACACATTCAGTACTTC
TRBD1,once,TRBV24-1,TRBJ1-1,CATSARQGATEAFF,TGTGCCACCAGTGCTAGACAGGGGGCGACTGAAGCTTTCTTT
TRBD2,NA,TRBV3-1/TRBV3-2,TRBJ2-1,CASSQGTSGLLVALF,TGTGCCAGCAGCCAAGGGACTAGCGGGCTCCTAGTAGCTCTCTTC